This T cell receptor beta chain was found in a study of blood T cell repertoires in COVID-19. Overall study context: The study drew acute and convalescent COVID-19 samples from the United States, Italy and Spain. PBMCs, B-cell-depleted T cells, or T cells were the source of the cDNA or gDNA that made up the material.

Germline loops: CDR1 GTSNPN, CDR2 SVGIG (reference sequence). V was pared by 0 bases and J by 0 bases, with 8 bases between. The CDR3 length is 14 residues. In the original workflow: Reference gene primer amplification gave nucleated cell count estimates. Measured with immunoSEQ multiplex PCR; TCRdb has only the in-frame clones, and not every one. That table gives V, J and clone size, and the DNA gave D and trimming. The profile shows 90,000 to 120,000 clones, about 85% of them singletons. This sequence originates from a woman in her 70s with acute or convalescent COVID-19. Specimen: peripheral blood. V and J are TRBV30 and TRBJ1-1; D unclear. The CDR3 nucleotides are TGTGCCTGGAGTGTACAGCGGCTGAACACTGAAGCTTTCTTT. Translated: CAWSVQRLNTEAFF.